The 17 T cell receptor beta chains reported below all come from one sample, sequenced in a study of CD8+ T cells in alopecia areata. Extracted from the samples, RNA was reverse transcribed into cDNA to serve as the sequencing template. The repertoire was sequenced with immunoSEQ multiplex PCR; TCRdb's copy has only in-frame clones and lacks some. The sample consists of about 220,000 clones, more than 45% of them appearing once. The treatment: oral pan-JAK inhibitor, 5-10 mg twice daily. The sequenced sample was CD4+ T cells sorted from blood, obtained at week 4, from a patient treated with tofacitinib. The source is a human donor with alopecia areata.

The J gene is TRBJ2-3, the V gene TRBV30; TRBD2 aligns across 9 bases. The CDR3 has 14 amino acids. The trim removed 5 bases at V and 0 bases at J, leaving 3 bases unmatched. CDR1 is GTSNPN and CDR2 is SVGIG in the germline V gene (reference sequence). The DNA for the CDR3 is TGTGCCTGGGGAGGACTAGCGAGCACAGATACGCAGTATTTT. Protein sequence: CAWGGLASTDTQYF.

The chain recombines TRBV5-1 with TRBJ2-7; 7 nucleotides line up with TRBD2. Germline CDR1 reads SGHRS; CDR2 reads YFSETQ. The CDR3 consists of 15 residues. The V segment lost 4 bases and the J segment 3 bases; nucleotides outside the gene matches: 10. CDR3: CASSRELAANYEQYF. The CDR3 DNA follows: TGCGCCAGCAGCCGTGAGCTAGCGGCAAACTACGAGCAGTACTTC.

The chain couples TRBV9 to TRBJ2-1; 13 bases agree with TRBD2. Germline V lookup: CDR1 SGDLS, CDR2 YYNGEE. The V and J ends lost 3 bases and 2 bases, in that order; junction bases with no gene match: 2. The length of the CDR3 is 16 residues. CDR3 bases: TGTGCCAGCAGCGCCGGGACTAGCGGGACCTACAATGAGCAGTTCTTC. It translates to CASSAGTSGTYNEQFF.

This chain uses TRBV11-2 with TRBJ2-4, with D tentatively TRBD2 (5 bases). V was clipped by 0 bases and J by 7 bases, with 13 bases between them. Germline values: CDR1 SGHAT, CDR2 FQNNGV. The CDR3 loop spans 15 amino acids. The CDR3: CASSLDHGMGNIQYF. The CDR3 DNA reads TGTGCCAGCAGCTTAGATCACGGGATGGGCAACATTCAGTACTTC.

J is TRBJ2-1 and V is TRBV30; maybe TRBD2 (6 bases). The CDR3 extends over 12 amino acids. V was pared by 0 bases and J by 9 bases, with 9 bases between. CDR1 is GTSNPN and CDR2 is SVGIG in the germline V gene (reference sequence). The CDR3 spells CAWSVLGGEQFF. CDR3 in DNA: TGTGCCTGGAGTGTACTGGGAGGTGAGCAGTTCTTC.

This chain links TRBV7-2 with TRBJ1-6; 7 positions agree with TRBD1. This CDR3 contains 15 residues. Germline CDR1 and CDR2: SGHTA and FQGNSA. The junction had 7 bases not matched to a gene; V was cut back by 5 bases and J by 6 bases. CDR3 in DNA: TGTGCCAGCAGCCCCAACAGGGGAATTAATTCACCCCTCCACTTT. This gives the protein CASSPNRGINSPLHF. Combining the CDR3 with reference TRBV7-2 and TRBJ1-6 gives the whole variable domain GAGVSQSPSNKVTEKGKDVELRCDPISGHTALYWYRQSLGQGLEFLIYFQGNSAPDKSGLPSDRFSAERTGGSVSTLTIQRTQQEDSAVYLCASSPNRGINSPLHFGNGTRLTVT.

Note on this clone: The sample contains more than one DNA sequence encoding this CDR3. The chain is built from TRBV18 and TRBJ2-5; D is undetermined. Germline V CDR1 and CDR2: KGHSH, LQKENI. Trimming cost V 2 bases and J 3 bases, with 1 base left between them. The CDR3 has 11 amino acids. The CDR3 nucleotides are TGTGCCAGCTCACCAAAAGAGACCCAGTACTTC. It specifies CASSPKETQYF.

The V call is TRBV29-1, the J call TRBJ1-2, with 11 bases lining up with TRBD1. The CDR3 spans 13 residues. With 6 bases clipped from V and 4 bases from J, the junction kept 4 bases outside the gene matches. In germline, CDR1 is SQVTM, CDR2 ANQGSEA. The CDR3 reads CSVGDRGSYGYTF. CDR3 in DNA: TGCAGCGTAGGGGACAGGGGGTCCTATGGCTACACCTTC.

V usage is TRBV4-3 and J usage is TRBJ1-4; maybe TRBD1 (5 bases). The CDR3 is 15 residues long. V was shortened by 2 bases and J by 8 bases, with 15 bases between the two germline ends. Germline lookup yields CDR1 LGHNA and CDR2 YSLEER. The chain's CDR3 is CASSQLKGGDEKLFF. For the CDR3, the DNA is TGCGCCAGCAGCCAACTTAAGGGAGGGGACGAAAAACTGTTTTTT.

Comment on this clone: This sample includes further DNA sequences coding for the same CDR3. CDR3 loop: CASSIGQGSGANVLTF. The CDR3 DNA reads as TGTGCCAGTAGTATCGGGCAGGGCTCTGGGGCCAACGTCCTGACTTTC. The chain couples TRBV19 to TRBJ2-6; tentative D call: TRBD1 (5 bases). The ends were cut back, 3 bases at V and 0 bases at J, with 9 bases in the middle. The V gene's germline CDR1 is LNHDA and CDR2 SQIVND (reference sequence). The CDR3 is 16 amino acids. The entire variable domain, with the rest obtained from reference TRBV19 and TRBJ2-6, is as follows: DGGITQSPKYLFRKEGQNVTLSCEQNLNHDAMYWYRQDPGQGLRLIYYSQIVNDFQKGDIAEGYSVSREKKESFPLTVTSAQKNPTAFYLCASSIGQGSGANVLTFGAGSRLTVL.

The sample holds one count of this clone. The V gene is TRBV7-3, the J gene TRBJ2-5; 9 nucleotides align to TRBD2. J was trimmed by 5 bases and V by 8 bases; bases with no gene match: 6. The CDR3 is 13 residues long. Germline V lookup: CDR1 SGHTA, CDR2 FQGTGA. CDR3 region: CASGGLASETQYF. Written as DNA, the CDR3 is TGTGCCAGCGGAGGACTAGCGTCGGAGACCCAGTACTTC.

There are a few counts of this clone. The chain uses TRBV30 and TRBJ1-1, with D maybe TRBD1 (5 bases). The CDR3 spans 14 residues. V dropped 3 bases and J dropped 5 bases, with 16 bases sitting between them. Germline assignment: CDR1 GTSNPN and CDR2 SVGIG (reference sequence). CDR3 in DNA: TGTGCCTGGAGGAATCAAGGCAAGGGGACTGAAGCTTTCTTT. The encoded protein is CAWRNQGKGTEAFF.

This chain joins TRBV7-3 and TRBJ2-5; D possibly corresponds to TRBD2 (6 bases). Between the trimmed V and J ends, which lost 5 bases and 3 bases, there was a span of 16 bases. Germline V gene lookup returns CDR1 SGHTA and CDR2 FQGTGA. The CDR3 has 15 residues. CDR3 DNA: TGTGCCAGCAGCGCCACGGGACTTCGAGAAGAGACCCAGTACTTC. This encodes CASSATGLREETQYF. The complete variable domain, with remaining parts taken from reference TRBV7-3 and TRBJ2-5, reads GAGVSQTPSNKVTEKGKYVELRCDPISGHTALYWYRQSLGQGPEFLIYFQGTGAADDSGLPNDRFFAVRPEGSVSTLKIQRTERGDSAVYLCASSATGLREETQYFGPGTRLLVL.

V gene TRBV7-2 combines with J gene TRBJ1-5; the D is unclear. The CDR3 loop spans 13 amino acids. Trimming took off 2 bases at V and 3 bases at J, with 5 bases between the two ends. Germline CDR1 is SGHTA and CDR2 is FQGNSA. The DNA for the CDR3 is TGTGCCAGCAGCTTAAGCACCAATCAGCCCCAGCATTTT. Amino acids: CASSLSTNQPQHF. The complete variable domain, with remaining parts taken from reference TRBV7-2 and TRBJ1-5, reads GAGVSQSPSNKVTEKGKDVELRCDPISGHTALYWYRQSLGQGLEFLIYFQGNSAPDKSGLPSDRFSAERTGGSVSTLTIQRTQQEDSAVYLCASSLSTNQPQHFGDGTRLSIL.

This clone was observed once. V gene TRBV5-4 combines with J gene TRBJ1-6, with unresolved D. The V end lost 4 bases, the J end lost 9 bases, and 11 bases lay between the germline ends. This CDR3 has 13 amino acids. The germline V gene encodes CDR1 SGHNT and CDR2 YYREEE (reference sequence). The CDR3 bases are TGTGCCAGCAGCATGCCGGGGTCTTCACCCCTCCACTTT. Translating it yields CASSMPGSSPLHF. Filled out from reference TRBV5-4 and TRBJ1-6, the complete variable domain reads ETGVTQSPTHLIKTRGQQVTLRCSSQSGHNTVSWYQQALGQGPQFIFQYYREEENGRGNFPPRFSGLQFPNYSSELNVNALELDDSALYLCASSMPGSSPLHFGNGTRLTVT.

The chain carries TRBV7-6 and TRBJ1-1, with a possible D match to TRBD1 (6 bases). Germline lookup yields CDR1 SGHVS and CDR2 FNYEAQ. This CDR3 is built from 15 residues. V was clipped by 3 bases and J by 6 bases, with 17 bases between them. As DNA, the CDR3 is TGTGCCAGCAGCTTTATGACAGGTCCCTCGGCTGAAGCTTTCTTT. The encoded protein is CASSFMTGPSAEAFF.

The CDR3 loop is CAWSPSLGELFF. The DNA of the CDR3 is TGTGCCTGGAGTCCCTCGCTCGGGGAGCTGTTTTTT. The V gene is TRBV30, the J gene TRBJ2-2; D is unresolved. The CDR3 runs 12 residues. V lost 2 bases and J 7 bases, leaving 8 bases between the germline ends. CDR1 is GTSNPN and CDR2 is SVGIG in the germline V gene (reference sequence).